This TCR beta chain originates from a study of identical twins. The CDR3 length is 12 residues. Germline CDR1 and CDR2: LNHDA and SQIVND (reference sequence). V dropped 9 bases and J dropped 7 bases, with 14 bases sitting between them. Notes on the study in general: Alpha sequences out of frame and shared by twins had excess low generation probability. Researchers caution that invariant MAIT and iNKT cells could partly confound zero-insertion analyses.

Donors uniformly comprised healthy Caucasians. Template switching added a universal primer site, and cDNA bore unique molecular identifiers. TCRdb used MiXCR to reprocess the 5' RACE reads, holding one entry per CDR3 protein. The data contain 450,000 or so distinct CDR3 sequences, over 12% of them singletons. Comment on this clonotype: What it binds is not known.

A further study also used this sample, focusing on yellow fever vaccine responses in identical twins.

V is TRBV19 and J is TRBJ2-3; maybe TRBD2 (5 bases). Material for sequencing was CD4+ T cells sorted from blood. This TCR derives from a woman younger than 35 in good health. This chain's CDR3 is CASAPSYHTQYF. The CDR3 nucleotides read TGTGCCAGCGCACCTAGCTACCATACGCAGTATTTT.